This TCR beta chain was identified in a study of blood T cell repertoires in COVID-19. Looking at the study overall: Samples of COVID-19 (acute and convalescent) were obtained from the United States, Italy and Spain.

Germline V gives CDR1 GTSNPN, CDR2 SVGIG (reference sequence). The CDR3 length is 14 residues. V lost 3 bases to trimming and J lost 0 bases; unmatched junction nucleotides: 2. Profiling relied on immunoSEQ multiplex PCR, and the TCRdb table lists in-frame clones only, not all of them. The sample yields roughly 250,000 clones, roughly nine tenths seen once. V is TRBV30 and J is TRBJ1-2, with 9 nucleotides matching TRBD1. The sample consisted of PBMCs or T cells enriched from blood (not recorded which). This sequence was found in a human donor in a cohort exposed to, infected with or recovered from COVID-19 (not recorded which). The donor label of this sample is uncertain. The CDR3 loop reads CAWRGQGANYGYTF. The DNA of the CDR3 is TGTGCCTGGAGGGGACAGGGAGCTAACTATGGCTACACCTTC.